The sequence of this T cell receptor (beta chain) was determined in a study of blood T cell repertoires in COVID-19. In the study overall: Acute and convalescent COVID-19 samples came from the United States, Italy and Spain. Nucleic acid was either cDNA or gDNA, and it came from T cells, B-cell-depleted T cells, or PBMCs.

Original methodology: Reference gene primer amplification yielded estimated nucleated cell counts. Sequenced by immunoSEQ multiplex PCR; TCRdb stores in-frame clones only, minus some. For V, J and clone size, that table is used; D and trimming come from the DNA. The top ten hold approximately 5.8% of the sample, which has 130,000 to 150,000 clones, less than 85% seen once. Sequenced: peripheral blood. This sequence was found in a human donor in a cohort sampled during active COVID-19.

The DNA for the CDR3 is TGTGCCAGCAATTCGCTGAGTTCGGGGCCCCAGCATTTT. Amino acids: CASNSLSSGPQHF. The chain recombines TRBV28 with TRBJ1-5; D gene ambiguous. Germline V gene sequence: CDR1 MDHEN, CDR2 SYDVKM. The CDR3 runs to 13 residues. Between the trimmed V and J ends, which lost 7 bases and 9 bases, there was a span of 16 bases.